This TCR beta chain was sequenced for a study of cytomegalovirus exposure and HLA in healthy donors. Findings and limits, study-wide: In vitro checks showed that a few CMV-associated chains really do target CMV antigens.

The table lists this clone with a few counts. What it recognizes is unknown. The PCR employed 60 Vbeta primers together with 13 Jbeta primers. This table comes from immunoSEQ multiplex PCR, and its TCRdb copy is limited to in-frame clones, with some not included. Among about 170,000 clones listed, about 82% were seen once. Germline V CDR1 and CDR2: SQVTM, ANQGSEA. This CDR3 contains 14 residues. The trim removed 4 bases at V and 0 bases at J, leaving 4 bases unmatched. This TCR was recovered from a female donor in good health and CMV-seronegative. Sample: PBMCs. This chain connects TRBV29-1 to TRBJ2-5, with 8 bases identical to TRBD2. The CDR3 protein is CSVVQRGYQETQYF. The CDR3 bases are TGCAGCGTTGTTCAGCGGGGGTACCAAGAGACCCAGTACTTC.